This record concerns one TCR beta chain sequence. This clone is a singleton in its sample. Its specific antigen is unknown. No qualities accompany the bases; no much larger clone lies one base away. These data originate in a study of T cell responses to AZD1222 COVID-19 vaccine (dated by TCRdb to 2020 to 2022). About the study as a whole: AZD1222 recipients given second doses at about 4 weeks or at about 12 weeks were pooled, since spike-specific TCR depth and breadth were not found to differ between the two schedules. Enrollment into the trials was organized by age into subgroups of 18-55, 56-69 and 70-plus years, and those subgroups contained roughly 150, 30 and 60 TCR-sequenced participants, respectively. A total of 233 trial participants underwent TCR sequencing, of whom 200 to 220 had received two doses of AZD1222 and 26 had received two doses of the MenACWY control vaccine.

The CDR3 regions of human TCRbeta chains were analyzed by immunosequencing. The paper's processing steps were these. TCRs in the repertoires were matched against a reference library of SARS-CoV-2-specific TCRs that had been generated with the MIRA antigen-specificity platform. Breadth was defined as the fraction of unique TCRs that were SARS-CoV-2-associated. Depth was defined as the fraction of total T cells that were SARS-CoV-2-associated. Using the MIRA data, each spike-specific TCR was assigned both to the spike region to which the TCR was reactive and to a CD4 or CD8 class. Log10-transformed breadth and depth values were compared by one-way ANOVA with Sidak's multiple comparisons tests. The table comes from immuneACCESS by way of TCRdb, which keeps in-frame sequences with V and J called. Part of the clones is missing from these tables; in studies checked, under half for an unresolved V gene and the rest for unknown reasons. V and J calls plus clone size are reproduced from that table; the DNA served to infer D and trimming. In all, the sample holds some 120,000 clones, and over 85% of those were seen once. The biggest ten clones account for approximately 3.1% of the sample.

Study-level results and caveats: The 56-69-year group was small, and its depth increase did not reach significance, likely because of low power. Participants were mostly white British, with more females than males. The authors suggested clonal diversity may have been underestimated. After two AZD1222 doses, both the breadth and the depth of spike-specific TCRs were significantly higher than at day 0 and than in MenACWY recipients. Conclusions about previously exposed vaccinees were limited because only six AZD1222 recipients were SARS-CoV-2 seropositive at baseline. Nearly half of unique spike-specific TCRs reportedly recognized epitopes outside regions mutated in the B.1.351 and B.1.1.7 variants. CD4 TCRs associated with the vaccine covered the entire spike protein, and the dominant responses were in regions 160-218 and 743-854. Because no day 14 peak-response samples were available, repertoires were characterized only after the peak T cell response.

The time point label, as the study defines it: baseline before first vaccination. Vaccinee samples came from UK trials COV001 and COV002, including a single-blind randomized controlled phase 2/3 trial of AZD1222 (ChAdOx1 nCoV-19) in healthy adults. For TCRbeta chain sequencing, PBMC samples were collected from trial participants at day 0 and at day 28 after the second dose. V and J are trimmed by 4 bases and 5 bases, and the gene matches miss 9 bases of the junction. The CDR1 and CDR2 encoded by the germline V gene (reference sequence) are MNHEY and SMNVEV. The CDR3, cysteine through phenylalanine, is 17 amino acids long. Only the CDR3 region is kept as DNA, spanning 51 bases read in frame from base 1.

The clonotype was recovered from an adult in good health. Sample: peripheral blood, taken on day 0 of AZD1222 vaccination. The sequence links TRBV27 to TRBJ2-5; TRBD2 matches 14 bases in the middle. The CDR3 reads as follows: CASSSRLAGGHQETQYF. DNA sequence: TGTGCCAGCAGTTCGCGACTAGCGGGAGGGCATCAGGAGACCCAGTACTTC.